The rows below give T cell receptor beta chains drawn from one sample of a study of T cells in Graves' hyperthyroidism and ophthalmopathy. TCRdb re-called the multiplex PCR reads with MiXCR, one entry per CDR3 protein. This sample carries some 740,000 distinct CDR3 sequences, approximately 15% of them seen once, and the ten largest clones take more than 8.5%. The sample taken for sequencing was blood. Receptor source: a woman between 18 and 29 years old with Graves' hyperthyroidism. The CDR3 runs from the conserved cysteine through the conserved F or W. D genes are given only for firm matches. The size entry is marked missing in some rows and otherwise reads once, few, many or a size class.

d_call	j_call	clone_size	v_call	cdr3_aa	cdr3_nt
TRBD2	TRBJ2-3	many	TRBV6-1	CASSFGAGEVDTQYF	TGTGCCAGCAGTTTTGGAGCGGGGGAGGTAGATACGCAGTATTTT
NA	TRBJ2-5	many	TRBV6-1	CASKKGGGGGETQYF	TGTGCCAGCAAGAAAGGAGGAGGGGGCGGTGAGACCCAGTACTTC
TRBD1	TRBJ2-7	many	TRBV9	CASSVGQGTYEQYF	TGTGCCAGCAGCGTCGGACAGGGGACCTACGAGCAGTACTTC
NA	TRBJ2-7	NA	TRBV2	CASSEIAALSYEQYF	TGTGCCAGCAGTGAGATAGCGGCCCTCTCCTACGAGCAGTACTTC
NA	TRBJ2-5	NA	TRBV27	CASSLSGRGEETQYF	TGTGCCAGCAGTTTATCGGGGAGGGGGGAAGAGACCCAGTACTTC
TRBD1	TRBJ2-3	NA	TRBV27	CASSTGTGRTDTQYF	TGTGCCAGCAGTACTGGGACAGGGCGCACAGATACGCAGTATTTT
TRBD1	TRBJ1-6	few	TRBV5-8	CASSHGQGDSPLHF	TGTGCCAGCAGCCACGGACAGGGGGATTCACCCCTCCACTTT
TRBD2	TRBJ2-3	few	TRBV19	CASSISGGYTDTQYF	TGTGCCAGTAGTATTTCGGGGGGGTACACAGATACGCAGTATTTT
NA	TRBJ1-1	few	TRBV10-2	CASSPYGDYTEAFF	TGCGCCAGCAGCCCCTACGGGGACTACACTGAAGCTTTCTTT
TRBD1	TRBJ1-1	many	TRBV11-2	CASSLGTLGQDGGAFF	TGTGCCAGCAGCCTCGGGACACTGGGACAGGACGGAGGAGCTTTCTTT
NA	TRBJ2-2	many	TRBV3-1	CASSERTYRGELFF	TGTGCCAGCAGCGAAAGGACCTACCGCGGGGAGCTGTTTTTT
TRBD1	TRBJ2-1	few	TRBV11-2	CASSLGTGVHEQFF	TGTGCCAGCAGCTTAGGGACAGGGGTCCATGAGCAGTTCTTC
NA	TRBJ2-3	many	TRBV20-1	CSATAADSTDTQYF	TGCAGTGCTACCGCAGCGGATAGCACAGATACGCAGTATTTT
TRBD1	TRBJ2-7	NA	TRBV19	CASSIDRGLEQYF	TGTGCCAGTAGTATCGACAGGGGGCTCGAGCAGTACTTC
NA	TRBJ2-7	NA	TRBV10-2	CASSDYGAHQGPTYEQYF	TGCGCCAGCAGTGATTACGGGGCTCATCAGGGCCCCACCTACGAGCAGTACTTC
TRBD2	TRBJ2-5	many	TRBV27	CASSPWTSGSQETQYF	TGTGCCAGCAGCCCGTGGACTAGCGGGAGCCAAGAGACCCAGTACTTC
NA	TRBJ2-7	many	TRBV7-2	CASSQSGFEQYF	TGTGCCAGCAGCCAAAGTGGTTTCGAGCAGTACTTC
NA	TRBJ1-1	few	TRBV30	CAWSPPPGVNTEAFF	TGTGCCTGGAGTCCCCCCCCAGGGGTGAACACTGAAGCTTTCTTT
NA	TRBJ2-5	many	TRBV20-1	CSARDLSANYQETQYF	TGCAGTGCTAGAGATTTATCGGCCAACTACCAAGAGACCCAGTACTTC
NA	TRBJ1-2	few	TRBV6-1	CASVTGSNYGYTF	TGTGCCAGCGTAACAGGATCTAACTATGGCTACACCTTC
NA	TRBJ2-4	few	TRBV7-2	CASTRSGAKNIQYF	TGTGCCAGCACCCGTAGCGGAGCCAAAAACATTCAGTACTTC
NA	TRBJ1-3	many	TRBV28	CASSFWGSGNTIYF	TGTGCCAGCAGTTTTTGGGGTTCTGGAAACACCATATATTTT
TRBD2	TRBJ2-2	few	TRBV20-1	CSATAVTSGRRNTGELFF	TGCAGTGCTACAGCCGTGACTAGCGGGAGGCGGAACACCGGGGAGCTGTTTTTT
NA	TRBJ2-7	few	TRBV15	CATSRAGQRNLEQYF	TGTGCCACCAGCAGAGCTGGTCAGCGGAACCTCGAGCAGTACTTC
NA	TRBJ1-1	NA	TRBV25-1	CASSENIPNTEAFF	TGTGCCAGCAGTGAAAACATCCCGAACACTGAAGCTTTCTTT
TRBD1	TRBJ2-7	few	TRBV12-3/TRBV12-4	CASSPTGIAYEQYF	TGTGCCAGCAGTCCGACAGGGATTGCCTACGAGCAGTACTTC
NA	TRBJ1-4	few	TRBV7-6	CASSFRPNEKLFF	TGTGCCAGCAGCTTTCGGCCTAATGAAAAACTGTTTTTT
NA	TRBJ2-7	many	TRBV6-1	CASSEPGRAYEQYF	TGTGCCAGCAGTGAGCCGGGCAGAGCCTACGAGCAGTACTTC
NA	TRBJ2-2	few	TRBV5-1	CASSSLGQNTGELFF	TGCGCCAGCAGCTCCCTGGGACAAAACACCGGGGAGCTGTTTTTT
NA	TRBJ1-1	many	TRBV27	CASSYGFNTEAFF	TGTGCCAGCAGTTATGGATTCAACACTGAAGCTTTCTTT
NA	TRBJ2-1	many	TRBV11-2	CASSFADWTNEQFF	TGTGCCAGCAGCTTCGCGGACTGGACTAATGAGCAGTTCTTC
TRBD2	TRBJ2-1	many	TRBV12-3/TRBV12-4	CASSFGLAGGYEQFF	TGTGCCAGCAGTTTTGGGCTAGCGGGAGGGTATGAGCAGTTCTTC
NA	TRBJ1-6	many	TRBV3-1	CASRPLGSSYNSPLHF	TGTGCCAGCAGACCCCTGGGGAGCTCCTATAATTCACCCCTCCACTTT
NA	TRBJ2-2	many	TRBV28	CASRSGRRELFF	TGTGCCAGCAGGTCCGGTCGTAGGGAGCTGTTTTTT
NA	TRBJ1-3	many	TRBV5-1	CASSQGPGNTIYF	TGCGCCAGCAGCCAGGGCCCTGGAAACACCATATATTTT
TRBD2	TRBJ2-3	few	TRBV10-3	CAISARAQGLAGIGGPGMTQYF	TGTGCCATCAGTGCCCGGGCCCAGGGACTAGCGGGAATTGGAGGGCCCGGGATGACGCAGTATTTT
NA	TRBJ2-1	many	TRBV27	CASSLLRERGPEQFF	TGTGCCAGCAGTTTATTGAGGGAGAGAGGGCCTGAGCAGTTCTTC
NA	TRBJ1-5	NA	TRBV9	CASSVSDRPNQPQHF	TGTGCCAGCAGCGTGTCAGACAGACCCAATCAGCCCCAGCATTTT
NA	TRBJ2-7	NA	TRBV9	CASSVGPDSRGLEQYF	TGTGCCAGCAGCGTGGGGCCCGACTCCCGCGGTTTGGAGCAGTACTTC
NA	TRBJ2-7	many	TRBV11-2	CASSLVPALGEQYF	TGTGCCAGCAGCTTAGTCCCAGCTCTTGGCGAGCAGTACTTC
NA	TRBJ1-1	few	TRBV29-1	CSVADIPNTEAFF	TGCAGCGTTGCAGACATCCCCAACACTGAAGCTTTCTTT
NA	TRBJ2-7	many	TRBV11-2	CASSLALQGYEQYF	TGTGCCAGCAGCTTAGCCCTACAGGGCTACGAGCAGTACTTC
NA	TRBJ1-2	many	TRBV7-8	CASSLVRVANYGYTF	TGTGCCAGCAGCTTAGTGAGGGTTGCTAACTATGGCTACACCTTC
NA	TRBJ1-1	many	TRBV4-1	CASSQDLTTEAFF	TGCGCCAGCAGCCAAGATCTAACCACTGAAGCTTTCTTT
TRBD2	TRBJ2-3	many	TRBV4-2	CASSQETSGRVSDTQYF	TGTGCCAGCAGCCAGGAGACTAGCGGGAGGGTTTCAGATACGCAGTATTTT
NA	TRBJ1-1	few	TRBV9	CASSVGQGTGNTEAFF	TGTGCCAGCAGCGTAGGGCAGGGTACGGGGAACACTGAAGCTTTCTTT
TRBD1	TRBJ2-6	NA	TRBV6-5	CASSYGQGAGGANVLTF	TGTGCCAGCAGTTATGGACAGGGGGCGGGAGGGGCCAACGTCCTGACTTTC
NA	TRBJ2-7	NA	TRBV10-3	CAISESGGTRLEQYF	TGTGCCATCAGTGAGTCCGGGGGCACCAGACTCGAGCAGTACTTC
NA	TRBJ1-1	many	TRBV2	CASIVETNTEAFF	TGTGCCAGCATTGTGGAAACGAACACTGAAGCTTTCTTT
NA	TRBJ2-7	NA	TRBV27	CASSSAREYEQCF	TGTGCCAGCAGTTCTGCTAGGGAGTACGAGCAGTGCTTC